These T cell receptor beta chains were read from a single sample in a study of cytomegalovirus exposure and HLA in healthy donors. Clones were read by immunoSEQ multiplex PCR, and TCRdb kept only the in-frame ones, dropping some. The table includes about 75,000 clones, 85% detected once. Sequences were obtained from PBMCs. These receptors all come from a man aged 25 to 40 in good health and CMV-seronegative. CDR3s include the opening cysteine and the closing phenylalanine or tryptophan. Each record gives: J gene, clone size, V gene, D gene, CDR3 length, CDR3 protein, CDR3 DNA. D genes are given only for firm matches. Clone size, where shown, is once, few, many, or a class for clones that have expanded.

TRBJ2-1 | . | TRBV7-6 | TRBD2 | 16 | CASRSSGRSSYNEQFF | TGTGCCAGCAGGTCTAGCGGGAGGAGCTCCTACAATGAGCAGTTCTTC
TRBJ2-5 | . | TRBV6-5 | TRBD1 | 14 | CASRQGDLQETQYF | TGTGCCAGCAGACAGGGGGACCTTCAAGAGACCCAGTACTTC
TRBJ1-2 | . | TRBV27 | . | 13 | CASSFQGDHGYTF | TGTGCCAGCAGTTTTCAGGGTGATCATGGCTACACCTTC
TRBJ2-1 | once | TRBV6-1 | TRBD2 | 15 | CASRIAGGRENEQFF | TGTGCCAGCAGAATAGCGGGGGGCCGAGAAAATGAGCAGTTCTTC
TRBJ2-2 | . | TRBV5-1 | TRBD1 | 16 | CASSFQGVENTGELFF | TGCGCCAGCAGCTTTCAGGGGGTGGAGAACACCGGGGAGCTGTTTTTT
TRBJ1-5 | . | TRBV7-2 | . | 12 | CASSLASQPQHF | TGTGCCAGCAGCTTAGCGAGTCAGCCCCAGCATTTT
TRBJ2-5 | . | TRBV27 | . | 13 | CASSLRGAETQYF | TGTGCCAGCAGTTTAAGGGGCGCAGAGACCCAGTACTTC
TRBJ2-7 | . | TRBV9 | TRBD2 | 15 | CASSAFVGGTYEQYF | TGTGCCAGCAGCGCATTTGTGGGAGGGACCTACGAGCAGTACTTC
TRBJ2-4 | . | TRBV28 | TRBD2 | 17 | CASSRLAGPGAKNIQYF | TGTGCCAGCAGTCGGCTAGCGGGGCCTGGGGCCAAAAACATTCAGTACTTC
TRBJ1-1 | few | TRBV5-1 | TRBD1 | 14 | CASSTGTGVTEAFF | TGCGCCAGCAGCACGGGGACAGGAGTCACTGAAGCTTTCTTT
TRBJ2-3 | . | TRBV7-2 | . | 15 | CASSLKSSFVDTQYF | TGTGCCAGCAGCTTAAAATCTAGCTTTGTGGATACGCAGTATTTT
TRBJ2-4 | . | TRBV10-1 | . | 15 | CASSPGWNDKNIQYF | TGCGCCAGCAGCCCCGGGTGGAATGACAAAAACATTCAGTACTTC
TRBJ2-5 | . | TRBV25-1 | TRBD1 | 14 | CASTRLGQGSTQYF | TGTGCCAGCACACGCTTGGGACAGGGATCGACCCAGTACTTC
TRBJ1-3 | . | TRBV11-3 | . | 12 | CASSRTENTIYF | TGTGCCAGCAGCCGGACAGAGAACACCATATATTTT
TRBJ2-1 | . | TRBV4-3 | TRBD2 | 15 | CASSQVSTSEGEQFF | TGCGCCAGCAGCCAAGTGAGTACTAGCGAAGGCGAGCAGTTCTTC
TRBJ2-7 | . | TRBV11-2 | . | 12 | CASSSGNGEQYF | TGTGCCAGCAGCTCCGGGAATGGCGAGCAGTACTTC
TRBJ2-3 | once | TRBV6-1 | TRBD1 | 14 | CASRAGQGTDTQYF | TGTGCCAGCAGGGCGGGACAGGGCACAGATACGCAGTATTTT
TRBJ1-2 | . | TRBV28 | TRBD1 | 14 | CASSLPLTGSGYTF | TGTGCCAGCAGTTTACCCCTGACAGGGTCTGGCTACACCTTC
TRBJ2-1 | . | TRBV4-2 | TRBD2 | 15 | CASSPTSGLDNEQFF | TGTGCCAGCAGCCCAACTAGCGGCCTAGACAATGAGCAGTTCTTC
TRBJ2-3 | . | TRBV2 | TRBD1 | 16 | CASSEGRQGNTDTQYF | TGTGCCAGCAGTGAAGGTAGACAGGGTAACACAGATACGCAGTATTTT
TRBJ1-5 | once | TRBV6-1 | TRBD1 | 18 | CASNDRDRGGYSNQPQHF | TGTGCCAGCAATGACCGGGACAGGGGGGGATATAGCAATCAGCCCCAGCATTTT
TRBJ2-1 | . | TRBV25-1 | TRBD1 | 17 | CASSEDVGQGPRDEQFF | TGTGCCAGCAGTGAAGACGTCGGACAGGGCCCACGCGATGAGCAGTTCTTC
TRBJ2-5 | . | TRBV23-1 | TRBD1 | 17 | CASSRDSCSRDQETQYF | TGCGCCAGCAGCCGGGACAGTTGCTCAAGGGACCAAGAGACCCAGTACTTC
TRBJ1-5 | few | TRBV4-1 | TRBD1 | 18 | CASSQDGTGRKGNQPQHF | TGCGCCAGCAGCCAAGACGGGACAGGGAGGAAGGGAAATCAGCCCCAGCATTTT
TRBJ2-7 | few | TRBV7-2 | TRBD1 | 13 | CASSLRTGYEQYF | TGTGCCAGCAGCTTACGGACAGGGTACGAGCAGTACTTC
TRBJ2-1 | . | TRBV7-8 | . | 13 | CASSFKLVNEQFF | TGTGCCAGCAGCTTTAAACTAGTCAATGAGCAGTTCTTC
TRBJ2-1 | . | TRBV7-2 | . | 13 | CASSFFTEPEQFF | TGTGCCAGCAGCTTTTTCACGGAGCCTGAGCAGTTCTTC
TRBJ1-2 | . | TRBV28 | TRBD1 | 14 | CASSLRDRESGYTF | TGTGCCAGCAGTTTAAGGGACAGGGAGTCGGGCTACACCTTC
TRBJ2-2 | . | TRBV5-1 | . | 13 | CASSLLGAGELFF | TGCGCCAGCAGCTTGCTAGGCGCCGGGGAGCTGTTTTTT
TRBJ2-3 | . | TRBV2 | TRBD2 | 15 | CASSGPGGGPDTQYF | TGTGCCAGCAGCGGACCGGGGGGGGGCCCAGATACGCAGTATTTT
TRBJ1-2 | . | TRBV6-5 | TRBD1 | 14 | CASSPSRGARGYTF | TGTGCCAGCAGTCCCTCCAGGGGGGCCCGGGGCTACACCTTC
TRBJ2-5 | once | TRBV2 | TRBD1 | 14 | CASGETGGRETQYF | TGTGCCAGCGGGGAAACAGGGGGCAGAGAGACCCAGTACTTC
TRBJ1-1 | . | TRBV19 | . | 14 | CASSNPGMNTEAFF | TGTGCCAGTAGTAATCCAGGAATGAACACTGAAGCTTTCTTT
TRBJ1-2 | . | TRBV30 | . | 11 | CAWSTVGGYTF | TGTGCCTGGTCGACAGTTGGAGGCTACACCTTC
TRBJ2-5 | . | TRBV4-3 | . | 16 | CASSRELLAVQETQYF | TGCGCCAGCAGCCGAGAGCTTTTAGCGGTGCAAGAGACCCAGTACTTC
TRBJ1-3 | . | TRBV7-2 | . | 14 | CASSPWTTGNTIYF | TGTGCCAGCAGCCCTTGGACTACTGGAAACACCATATATTTT
TRBJ1-5 | . | TRBV9 | TRBD1 | 14 | CASSATGVPQPQHF | TGTGCCAGCAGCGCCACAGGGGTCCCTCAGCCCCAGCATTTT
TRBJ2-1 | . | TRBV10-3 | . | 14 | CAISESPGYNEQFF | TGTGCCATCAGTGAGTCGCCGGGTTACAATGAGCAGTTCTTC
TRBJ1-2 | once | TRBV27 | . | 13 | CASSFSGRYGYTF | TGTGCCAGCAGTTTCTCGGGGAGGTATGGCTACACCTTC
TRBJ1-4 | few | TRBV5-1 | TRBD1 | 14 | CASSLTGVGEKLFF | TGCGCCAGCAGCTTGACAGGGGTTGGTGAAAAACTGTTTTTT
TRBJ2-3 | once | TRBV18 | . | 14 | CASSPDLYTDTQYF | TGTGCCAGCTCACCCGACTTATACACAGATACGCAGTATTTT
TRBJ2-1 | . | TRBV5-1 | TRBD2 | 15 | CASSGLTSGYNEQFF | TGCGCCAGCAGCGGACTGACTAGCGGCTACAATGAGCAGTTCTTC